The 13 T cell receptor beta chains given below trace back to one sample, sequenced in a study of blood T cell repertoires in COVID-19. Sequencing was performed with immunoSEQ multiplex PCR; in TCRdb, only in-frame clones are kept and a portion is missing. The data contain fewer than 130,000 clones, around 87% of them seen just once; the ten biggest clones take up 32%. Sequencing was carried out using peripheral blood. The source is a woman aged 80 or over with acute or convalescent COVID-19.

The V call is TRBV4-2, the J call TRBJ2-3; 11 bases are shared with TRBD2. The V and J ends lost 0 bases and 3 bases, in that order; junction bases with no gene match: 8. Germline assignment: CDR1 LGHNA and CDR2 YNFKEQ. The CDR3 totals 18 residues. The CDR3 loop reads CASSQDAATSGGTDTQYF. In DNA, the CDR3 is TGTGCCAGCAGCCAAGATGCCGCCACTAGCGGGGGAACAGATACGCAGTATTTT.

The chain uses TRBV7-8 and TRBJ2-7, with TRBD1 identical over 10 bases. The CDR3 is 14 amino acids. V was clipped by 1 base and J by 6 bases; unmatched bases: 3. The germline gives CDR1 SGHVS, CDR2 FQNEAQ. CDR3 amino acids: CASSLGQGASEQYF. CDR3 nucleotide sequence: TGTGCCAGCAGCTTAGGACAGGGGGCCAGCGAGCAGTACTTC.

V usage is TRBV7-2 and J usage is TRBJ2-7, with TRBD2 identical over 14 bases. With 4 bases clipped from V and 4 bases from J, the junction kept 3 bases outside the gene matches. This CDR3 has 15 amino acids. Germline V lookup: CDR1 SGHTA, CDR2 FQGNSA. Here the CDR3 DNA reads TGTGCCAGCAGCTGGACTAGCGGGGGGCAATACGAGCAGTACTTC. Translated: CASSWTSGGQYEQYF.

The chain uses TRBV28 and TRBJ2-7; 9 nucleotides match TRBD1. After removal of 4 bases from V and 1 base from J, the junction contained 11 bases not matched to a gene. The CDR3 covers 17 residues. CDR1 is MDHEN, CDR2 SYDVKM, per germline. CDR3 sequence (DNA): TGTGCCAGCAGTTCCTTACCGGGACAGGGTATTTCCTACGAGCAGTACTTC. Translating gives CASSSLPGQGISYEQYF.

The rearrangement uses TRBV9 and TRBJ2-7; TRBD1 might be the D (5 bases). Trimming left V 0 bases short and J 2 bases short, with 15 bases between. The CDR3 consists of 16 residues. The germline CDR1 and CDR2 sequences are SGDLS and YYNGEE. The CDR3 protein is CASSVDWGGRPYEQYF. As DNA, the CDR3 is TGTGCCAGCAGCGTAGATTGGGGCGGTCGTCCCTACGAGCAGTACTTC. Together with reference TRBV9 and TRBJ2-7, the CDR3 gives the full variable domain: DSGVTQTPKHLITATGQRVTLRCSPRSGDLSVYWYQQSLDQGLQFLIQYYNGEERAKGNILERFSAQQFPDLHSELNLSSLELGDSALYFCASSVDWGGRPYEQYFGPGTRLTVT.

This clone came up once. V usage is TRBV28 and J usage is TRBJ2-7, with 8 bases identical to TRBD1. J was trimmed by 5 bases and V by 2 bases; bases with no gene match: 5. The CDR3 has 14 amino acids. CDR1 is MDHEN and CDR2 is SYDVKM in the germline V gene. The CDR3 reads CASSLRRTGHEQYF. The CDR3 DNA reads TGTGCCAGCAGTTTAAGGAGGACAGGGCACGAGCAGTACTTC.

This CDR3 is CASSLPGTGELFF. CDR3 sequence (DNA): TGTGCCAGCAGTTTACCGGGGACCGGGGAGCTGTTTTTT. The chain joins TRBV12-3 or TRBV12-4 to TRBJ2-2; possibly TRBD2 for D (5 bases). The CDR3 consists of 13 residues. V lost 2 bases to trimming and J lost 5 bases, with 6 bases between them.

V and J are TRBV18 and TRBJ2-3; 9 bases are a match to TRBD2. The CDR3 has 17 amino acids. The V gene's germline CDR1 is KGHSH and CDR2 LQKENI. After removal of 0 bases from V and 2 bases from J, the junction contained 6 bases not matched to a gene. The CDR3 is CASSPPGGGANTDTQYF. The CDR3 DNA follows: TGTGCCAGCTCACCACCTGGCGGGGGGGCAAACACAGATACGCAGTATTTT.

V gene TRBV12-3 or TRBV12-4 combines with J gene TRBJ2-7; a possible D gene is TRBD1 (5 bases). The length of the CDR3 is 13 residues. V was cut by 7 bases and J by 2 bases, with 12 bases left in between. The CDR3 protein is CASTQGSPYEQYF. DNA of the CDR3: TGTGCCAGCACCCAGGGTTCCCCCTACGAGCAGTACTTC.

This clone occurred once. J is TRBJ2-5 and V is TRBV9; possibly TRBD2 for D (6 bases). This CDR3 region has 16 residues. Trimming shortened V by 0 bases and J by 1 base, and 13 bases separated the two germline ends. Per germline, CDR1 SGDLS and CDR2 YYNGEE. The CDR3: CASSVEGLGLQETQYF. CDR3 in DNA: TGTGCCAGCAGCGTAGAGGGTCTGGGACTCCAAGAGACCCAGTACTTC.

The V call is TRBV3-1 (or the pseudogene TRBV3-2), the J call TRBJ2-5; a weak D match, TRBD2 (6 bases). V lost 8 bases and J lost 2, with 15 bases in between. Per germline, CDR1 LGHDT and CDR2 YNNKEL (reference sequence). The CDR3 runs to 14 residues. Written as DNA, the CDR3 is TGTGCCAGCGGAAATCCTAGCGTGCAAGAGACCCAGTACTTC. Encoded protein: CASGNPSVQETQYF.

V and J are TRBV19 and TRBJ2-7; no reliable D call. This CDR3 spans 14 amino acids. The V end was cut by 2 bases, the J end by 0 bases, with 8 bases between. From germline, CDR1 is LNHDA and CDR2 SQIVND (reference sequence). Written as DNA, the CDR3 is TGTGCCAGTAGTATAACTCCTAGCTCCTACGAGCAGTACTTC. Protein: CASSITPSSYEQYF.

V and J are TRBV19 and TRBJ1-6; a weak D match, TRBD1 (5 bases). CDR3 length: 16 residues. V lost 5 bases and J lost 7, with 18 bases in between. Germline V lookup: CDR1 LNHDA, CDR2 SQIVND (reference sequence). In DNA, the CDR3 is TGTGCCAGTAGTGAACGGTGGGCAGGGTCAAATTCACCCCTCCACTTT. Encoded protein: CASSERWAGSNSPLHF.